Described below is a single T cell receptor beta chain sequence and its context. The sample originates from a study of blood T cell repertoires in COVID-19. Across the whole study: COVID-19 samples collected from the United States, Italy and Spain covered acute and convalescent phases. The analysed material was cDNA or gDNA that came from T cells, B-cell-depleted T cells, or PBMCs.

Source study methods: Reference gene primer amplification yielded estimated nucleated cell counts. The protocol was immunoSEQ multiplex PCR, while the TCRdb copy is restricted to in-frame clones and leaves out a portion. The DNA gave D and trimming, while V, J and clone size come from that table. The data contain approximately 110,000 clones, approximately 80% of them seen just once; the ten biggest clones take up more than 20%. CDR3 length: 12 residues. V dropped 5 bases and J dropped 5; count of bases not matched to a gene: 1. In germline, CDR1 is MDHEN, CDR2 SYDVKM. The chain combines TRBV28 with TRBJ1-1; 8 nucleotides line up with TRBD1. Material for sequencing was peripheral blood. The receptor comes from a man between 65 and 80 years old with active or convalescent COVID-19. The CDR3 sequence is CASSDRGTEAFF. Here the CDR3 DNA reads TGTGCCAGCAGTGACAGGGGAACTGAAGCTTTCTTT.